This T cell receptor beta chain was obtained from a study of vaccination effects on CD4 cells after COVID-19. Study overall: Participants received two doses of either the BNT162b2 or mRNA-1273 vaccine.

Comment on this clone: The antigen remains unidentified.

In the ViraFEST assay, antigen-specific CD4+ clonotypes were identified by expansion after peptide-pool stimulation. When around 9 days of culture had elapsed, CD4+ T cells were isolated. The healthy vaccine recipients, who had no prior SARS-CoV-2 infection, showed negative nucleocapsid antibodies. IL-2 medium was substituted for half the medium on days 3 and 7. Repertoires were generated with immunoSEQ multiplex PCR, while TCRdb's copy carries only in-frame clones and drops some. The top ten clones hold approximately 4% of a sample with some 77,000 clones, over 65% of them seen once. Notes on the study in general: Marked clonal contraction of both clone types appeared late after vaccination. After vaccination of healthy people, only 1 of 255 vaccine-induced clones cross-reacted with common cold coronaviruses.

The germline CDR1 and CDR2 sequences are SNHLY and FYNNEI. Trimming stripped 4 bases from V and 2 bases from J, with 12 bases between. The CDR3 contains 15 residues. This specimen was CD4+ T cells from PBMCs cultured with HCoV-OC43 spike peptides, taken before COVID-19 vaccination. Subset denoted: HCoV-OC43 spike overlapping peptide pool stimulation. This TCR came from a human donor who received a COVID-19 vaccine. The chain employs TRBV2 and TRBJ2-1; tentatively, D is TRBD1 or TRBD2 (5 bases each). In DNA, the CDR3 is TGTGCCAGCAGTGTAGGGACGGGTACCTACAATGAGCAGTTCTTC. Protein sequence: CASSVGTGTYNEQFF.